A single sample is the source of the 3 T cell receptor beta chains below, sequenced in a study of PD-L1 blockade in urothelial cancer. Clones were sequenced by immunoSEQ multiplex PCR, and TCRdb holds only the in-frame ones, with some missing. The sample records over 50,000 clones, around 84% being singletons. The sequenced sample was PBMCs, obtained around atezolizumab (anti-PD-L1) treatment. The origin of the receptors is a man aged 45 to 65 with urothelial cancer.

This sequence joins TRBV6-6 and TRBJ1-1; 8 bases are a match to TRBD1. After removal of 2 bases from V and 3 bases from J, the junction contained 8 bases not matched to a gene. Germline V CDR1 and CDR2: MNHNY, SVGAGI (reference sequence). This CDR3 comprises 16 residues. CDR3 bases: TGTGCCAGCAGTTACACCCTCACACAGGGGGACACTGAAGCTTTCTTT. Amino acids: CASSYTLTQGDTEAFF.

The chain links TRBV19 to TRBJ2-7; D is undetermined. CDR1 and CDR2 from the germline V gene are LNHDA and SQIVND (reference sequence). CDR3 length: 12 residues. V lost 6 bases, J lost 1 base, and 7 bases lay in between. The CDR3 DNA reads as TGTGCCAGTAGCTACGGTTCCTACGAGCAGTACTTC. Its translation is CASSYGSYEQYF.

V is TRBV2 and J is TRBJ2-7; 8 positions match TRBD1. The germline gives CDR1 SNHLY, CDR2 FYNNEI. V lost 6 bases to trimming and J lost 1 base; unmatched junction nucleotides: 8. The CDR3 extends over 15 amino acids. CDR3 in DNA: TGTGCCAGCAGCGGGACCGGGACAGGTTCCTACGAGCAGTACTTC. It encodes CASSGTGTGSYEQYF.